Each of the 23 T cell receptor beta chains below was sequenced from the same sample in a study of OX40 agonist ivuxolimab in advanced cancers. Profiling relied on immunoSEQ multiplex PCR, and the TCRdb table lists in-frame clones only, not all of them. This table has about 46,000 clones, 80% to 90% appearing once. This material consisted of CD4+ or CD8+ T cells sorted from blood, taken in a trial of the OX40 agonist ivuxolimab. These receptor sequences come from an adult with an advanced solid tumor such as melanoma, head and neck, liver or kidney cancer.

This clone was counted a few times. This chain connects TRBV28 to TRBJ2-7, with D possibly matching TRBD1 (6 bases). With 10 bases removed from V and 2 bases from J, the gap between germline ends came to 15 bases. CDR3 length equals 13 residues. CDR1 is MDHEN, CDR2 SYDVKM, per germline. CDR3: CATATAGAYEQYF. DNA for the CDR3: TGTGCCACCGCTACGGCAGGGGCCTACGAGCAGTACTTC.

This chain's CDR3 is CASSPGQGTSGRPYNEQFF. The CDR3 DNA reads TGTGCCAGTAGCCCGGGACAGGGGACTAGCGGGAGGCCCTACAATGAGCAGTTCTTC. The chain joins TRBV19 to TRBJ2-1; TRBD2 agrees at 15 bases. Unmatched junction bases numbered 11, after V lost 6 bases and J lost 2 bases. The CDR3 is made up of 19 amino acids. Germline loops: CDR1 LNHDA, CDR2 SQIVND (reference sequence).

The genes are TRBV11-2 and TRBJ2-3; D is possibly TRBD1 or TRBD2 (6 bases each). This CDR3 has 16 residues. V gave up 1 base and J gave up 4 bases, with 15 bases separating them. From germline, CDR1 is SGHAT and CDR2 FQNNGV. This CDR3 is CASSLAPPGAPDTQYF. Written as DNA, the CDR3 is TGTGCCAGCAGCTTAGCCCCCCCGGGGGCCCCAGATACGCAGTATTTT.

This clone was recorded only once. The chain uses TRBV7-6 and TRBJ2-5; weak D call: TRBD2 (6 bases). The germline gives CDR1 SGHVS, CDR2 FNYEAQ. V was shortened by 5 bases and J by 2 bases, with 18 bases between the two germline ends. This CDR3 region has 16 residues. The CDR3 region has the DNA TGTGCCAGCAGCAAACGCGGGGCCGGTGATCAAGAGACCCAGTACTTC. This sequence encodes CASSKRGAGDQETQYF. Full variable domain (rest looked up from reference TRBV7-6 and TRBJ2-5): GAGVSQSPRYKVTKRGQDVALRCDPISGHVSLYWYRQALGQGPEFLTYFNYEAQQDKSGLPNDRFSAERPEGSISTLTIQRTEQRDSAMYRCASSKRGAGDQETQYFGPGTRLLVL.

The rearrangement joins TRBV2 to TRBJ2-2; TRBD1 matches 8 bases. Germline V gene sequence: CDR1 SNHLY, CDR2 FYNNEI. Trimming cost V 5 bases and J 2 bases; bases outside gene matches: 4. This CDR3 is 15 amino acids long. The CDR3 loop reads CASSPQGANTGELFF. CDR3 bases: TGTGCCAGCAGTCCTCAGGGGGCTAACACCGGGGAGCTGTTTTTT. Together with reference TRBV2 and TRBJ2-2, the CDR3 gives the full variable domain: EPEVTQTPSHQVTQMGQEVILRCVPISNHLYFYWYRQILGQKVEFLVSFYNNEISEKSEIFDDQFSVERPDGSNFTLKIRSTKLEDSAMYFCASSPQGANTGELFFGEGSRLTVL.

The V and J genes are TRBV12-1 and TRBJ2-2; the table's D call, TRBD2, has no DNA check behind it. TRBV12-1 is flagged as a pseudogene. The CDR3 sequence is 14 residues long. CDR3 region: CASNLSENTGELFF. CDR3 sequence (DNA): TGTGCCAGCAACCTTAGCGAGAACACCGGGGAGCTGTTTTTT.

The CDR3 coding sequence is TGTGCCATCAGCCCTATGGGCGACGACGAGCAGTACTTC. It codes for CAISPMGDDEQYF. The genes are TRBV10-3 and TRBJ2-7; D uncertain. The V end lost 6 bases, the J end lost 5 bases, and 14 bases lay between the germline ends. The CDR3 is made up of 13 amino acids. Per germline, CDR1 ENHRY and CDR2 SYGVKD.

The chain uses TRBV5-1 and TRBJ2-5; 8 nucleotides agree with TRBD1. Germline-derived CDR1 and CDR2 are SGHRS and YFSETQ. The J segment lost 4 bases and the V segment lost 4 bases, leaving 9 bases of the junction unmatched. The CDR3 sequence is 15 residues long. DNA of the CDR3: TGCGCCAGCAGCCCCAGCCAGGGGGCATCAGAGACCCAGTACTTC. This codes for CASSPSQGASETQYF.

This clone was found once. In nucleotides, the CDR3 is TGTGCCATCAGTGCAATACAGGGTCCCACTGAAGCTTTCTTT. Its translation: CAISAIQGPTEAFF. V gene TRBV10-3 combines with J gene TRBJ1-1, with D possibly TRBD1 on 6 matching bases. CDR1 and CDR2 (germline): ENHRY, SYGVKD. The CDR3 covers 14 residues. V was shortened by 4 bases and J by 4 bases, with 13 bases between the two germline ends.

This chain joins TRBV14 and TRBJ1-3; D remains unclear. Germline loops: CDR1 SGHDN, CDR2 FVKESK. CDR3 length: 15 amino acids. Trimming removed 0 bases at V and 2 bases at J, with 8 bases between. DNA for the CDR3: TGTGCCAGCAGCCAAGATGGTAGGCCTGGAAACACCATATATTTT. Its protein product is CASSQDGRPGNTIYF.

The chain recombines TRBV29-1 with TRBJ2-3; 8 bases map to TRBD2. This CDR3 region has 15 residues. With 7 bases clipped from V and 0 bases from J, the junction kept 9 bases outside the gene matches. CDR1 is SQVTM, CDR2 ANQGSEA, per germline. The CDR3 loop is CSAALAEYSTDTQYF. The CDR3 DNA follows: TGCAGCGCAGCACTAGCGGAATATAGCACAGATACGCAGTATTTT.

V gene TRBV9 combines with J gene TRBJ2-4; maybe TRBD2 (5 bases). Trimming left V 2 bases short and J 0 bases short, with 6 bases between. Germline values: CDR1 SGDLS, CDR2 YYNGEE. The CDR3 runs to 14 residues. This CDR3 reads CASSVGLAKNIQYF. CDR3 nucleotide sequence: TGTGCCAGCAGCGTCGGACTAGCCAAAAACATTCAGTACTTC.

This chain connects TRBV4-1 to TRBJ2-4, with 10 positions matching TRBD2. The germline gives CDR1 MGHRA, CDR2 YSYEKL. V shed 4 bases, J shed 0 bases, and the junction held 3 bases outside the gene matches. This CDR3 has 16 residues. The CDR3 sequence is CASSLLAGLAKNIQYF. In DNA, the CDR3 is TGCGCCAGCAGCCTACTAGCGGGGCTAGCCAAAAACATTCAGTACTTC.

The gene calls are TRBV14 and TRBJ2-7; 8 positions match TRBD1. CDR3 length: 14 amino acids. Per germline, CDR1 SGHDN and CDR2 FVKESK. V lost 4 bases, J lost 9 bases, and 11 bases stayed unmatched. This CDR3 is CASSPTSGGSGQYF. In DNA form, the CDR3 reads TGTGCCAGCAGCCCTACTTCAGGGGGCTCGGGGCAGTACTTC.

The sample holds one count of this clone. The V and J genes are TRBV28 and TRBJ1-5; weak D call: TRBD1 (5 bases). The CDR3 totals 15 residues. Germline CDR1 reads MDHEN; CDR2 reads SYDVKM. V shed 5 bases and J shed 8 bases, with 19 bases lying between them. CDR3 DNA sequence: TGTGCCAGCAGTATCCTACGAGGGGCCGGCGAGCCCCAGCATTTT. Translated, it gives CASSILRGAGEPQHF.

A remark on this clone: At one end, the junction sequence differs from germline, possibly due to a read error. The chain recombines TRBV7-7 with TRBJ2-1; TRBD1 agrees at 7 bases. This CDR3 has 18 residues. The germline V gene has CDR1 SSHAT and CDR2 FNYEAQ (reference sequence). The CDR3 loop is CASSQTQQGKGHYNEQFF. The CDR3 DNA follows: TGTGCTAGCAGCCAAACACAACAGGGGAAGGGGCACTACAATGAGCAGTTCTTC.

The chain uses TRBV7-3 and TRBJ2-3; no definite D call. The germline V gene encodes CDR1 SGHTA and CDR2 FQGTGA. CDR3 length equals 14 residues. Trimming shortened V by 5 bases and J by 4 bases, and 13 bases separated the two germline ends. CDR3 region: CASSLKGTPDTQYF. CDR3 DNA: TGTGCCAGCAGCCTCAAGGGAACTCCAGATACGCAGTATTTT.

The chain employs TRBV6-6 and TRBJ2-2; D remains ambiguous. The CDR3 is 14 residues long. Trimming left V 1 base short and J 2 bases short, with 5 bases between. Germline V gives CDR1 MNHNY, CDR2 SVGAGI (reference sequence). CDR3: CASSYWRNTGELFF. The CDR3 coding sequence is TGTGCCAGCAGTTACTGGCGAAACACCGGGGAGCTGTTTTTT.

The chain uses TRBV11-3 and TRBJ2-1; D unclear. Trimming pared 0 bases from V and 7 bases from J, leaving 13 bases between. The V gene's germline CDR1 is SGHNT and CDR2 YENEEA. The CDR3 is 15 residues long. CDR3 residues: CASSLDETPPNEQFF. In DNA, the CDR3 is TGTGCCAGCAGCTTAGATGAGACCCCCCCGAATGAGCAGTTCTTC.

The chain employs TRBV18 and TRBJ2-2; TRBD2 might be the D (6 bases). CDR1 KGHSH and CDR2 LQKENI come from the germline V gene. V lost 6 bases, J lost 5 bases, and 16 bases lay in between. There are 15 residues in the CDR3. The CDR3 sequence is CASSLGSLSTGELFF. The CDR3 bases are TGTGCCAGCTCGCTCGGGAGTCTCTCTACCGGGGAGCTGTTTTTT. The full variable domain, in which reference TRBV18 and TRBJ2-2 provide the parts outside the CDR3, is NAGVMQNPRHLVRRRGQEARLRCSPMKGHSHVYWYRQLPEEGLKFMVYLQKENIIDESGMPKERFSAEFPKEGPSILRIQQVVRGDSAAYFCASSLGSLSTGELFFGEGSRLTVL.

This chain uses TRBV27 with TRBJ2-7; D is perhaps TRBD1 or TRBD2 (6 bases each). Germline values: CDR1 MNHEY, CDR2 SMNVEV (reference sequence). V lost 1 base and J 2 bases, leaving 12 bases between the germline ends. The CDR3 runs 15 residues. In nucleotides, the CDR3 is TGTGCCAGCAGTTTATTCGGGGGCGCTACCTACGAGCAGTACTTC. It encodes CASSLFGGATYEQYF.

This clone has only one observation. This chain joins TRBV21-1 and TRBJ2-7; the table's D call of TRBD2 was not tested on the DNA. TRBV21-1 is designated a pseudogene. The CDR3 sequence is 17 residues long. This CDR3 is CASSKDDKGGSSYEQYF. The CDR3 DNA follows: TGTGCCAGCAGCAAAGATGATAAGGGTGGGAGCTCCTACGAGCAGTACTTC.

CDR3 loop: CATSRDRGYEQYF. Here the CDR3 DNA reads TGTGCCACATCACGGGACAGGGGATACGAGCAGTACTTC. The V call is TRBV7-8, the J call TRBJ2-7; 10 nucleotides line up with TRBD1. The CDR3 spans 13 residues. V was clipped by 10 bases and J by 4 bases; unmatched bases: 7. Germline CDR1 and CDR2: SGHVS and FQNEAQ. Filled out from reference TRBV7-8 and TRBJ2-7, the complete variable domain reads GAGVSQSPRYKVAKRGQDVALRCDPISGHVSLFWYQQALGQGPEFLTYFQNEAQLDKSGLPSDRFFAERPEGSVSTLKIQRTQQEDSAVYLCATSRDRGYEQYFGPGTRLTVT.